The clone carrying this TCR beta chain was seen a single time. The data stem from a study of blood T cell repertoires in COVID-19. Generated by immunoSEQ multiplex PCR, the TCRdb table keeps only in-frame clones and is missing some. The sample lists 200,000 to 250,000 clones, about 88% occurring once. The germline CDR1 and CDR2 sequences are MNHNY and SVGAGI (reference sequence). The CDR3 spans 14 residues. V gave up 6 bases and J gave up 4 bases; unmatched junction bases: 5. Sequences were obtained from peripheral blood. The chain is built from TRBV6-6 and TRBJ2-5; 10 positions match TRBD2. The receptor's source is a woman aged 45 to 65 with COVID-19, enrolled during active disease. This CDR3 is CASRLAGFGETQYF. CDR3 DNA sequence: TGTGCCAGCAGACTAGCGGGGTTCGGAGAGACCCAGTACTTC.